This paragraph covers one T cell receptor beta chain sequence. The V end lost 5 bases, the J end lost 2 bases, and 13 bases lay between the germline ends. The CDR3 contains 15 residues. Germline V gives CDR1 SGHAT, CDR2 FQNNGV. Clones were sequenced by immunoSEQ multiplex PCR, and TCRdb holds only the in-frame ones, with some missing. The sample consists of 100,000 to 110,000 clones, approximately 86% of them appearing once. This record comes from a study of blood T cell repertoires in COVID-19. The rearrangement joins TRBV11-2 to TRBJ2-4; the D gene is possibly TRBD2 (5 bases). Sequencing was done on a sample of peripheral blood. This sequence was found in a human donor in a cohort sampled during active COVID-19. CDR3 region: CASSERVGTKNIQYF. Written as DNA, the CDR3 is TGTGCCAGCAGCGAACGGGTCGGGACCAAAAACATTCAGTACTTC. The whole variable domain, remainder taken from reference TRBV11-2 and TRBJ2-4, is EAGVAQSPRYKIIEKRQSVAFWCNPISGHATLYWYQQILGQGPKLLIQFQNNGVVDDSQLPKDRFSAERLKGVDSTLKIQPAKLEDSAVYLCASSERVGTKNIQYFGAGTRLSVL.